This is a list of T cell receptor beta chains from one sample in a study of cytomegalovirus exposure and HLA in healthy donors. Data came from immunoSEQ multiplex PCR; TCRdb stores just in-frame clones and leaves some out. This table has roughly 150,000 clones, around 73% appearing once. The sample taken for sequencing was PBMCs. The source is a male donor in good health and CMV-seronegative. The CDR3 runs from the conserved cysteine through the conserved F or W. A D gene is named only where the DNA matches it firmly. Some rows mark clone size as missing; the rest say once, few, many or name a class of expanded clone.

>-|TRBV7-2|TRBJ2-3|-
TGTGCCAGCAGCCGTGGAGGCACAGATACGCAGTATTTT
CASSRGGTDTQYF
>-|TRBV6-5|TRBJ1-2|TRBD1
TGTGCCAGCAGTTACTCGATGACAGGGTGGAACTATGGCTACACCTTC
CASSYSMTGWNYGYTF
>-|TRBV28|TRBJ2-7|-
TGTGCCAGCAGGGACATATGGGACACCTCCTACGAGCAGTACTTC
CASRDIWDTSYEQYF
>-|TRBV5-5|TRBJ2-2|-
TGTGCCAGCAGCTTGGGAGGGAGTGCGAACACCGGGGAGCTGTTTTTT
CASSLGGSANTGELFF
>-|TRBV6-5|TRBJ2-7|-
TGTGCCAGCAGCCTAGACAGGAACTCCTACGAGCAGTACTTC
CASSLDRNSYEQYF
>-|TRBV7-9|TRBJ2-3|TRBD1
TGTGCCAGCAGCGGAACAGGGGGCTCGACAGATACGCAGTATTTT
CASSGTGGSTDTQYF
>few|TRBV19|TRBJ2-3|TRBD1
TGTGCCAGTAGTCTTGGACAGGAGGCAGATACGCAGTATTTT
CASSLGQEADTQYF
>-|TRBV5-6|TRBJ1-4|TRBD1
TGTGCCAGCAGCCTCCCGGACAGGGATGAAAAACTGTTTTTT
CASSLPDRDEKLFF
>-|TRBV11-2|TRBJ2-1|TRBD2
TGTGCCAGCAGCCCGAGCGGGAGATCCTACAATGAGCAGTTCTTC
CASSPSGRSYNEQFF
>-|TRBV2|TRBJ1-2|TRBD1
TGTGCCAGCACGACACCGGGACAGGTTAACTATGGCTACACCTTC
CASTTPGQVNYGYTF
>-|TRBV7-8|TRBJ2-3|TRBD1
TGTGCCAGCAGCCAGGGACAGGGGGCGGTAGATACGCAGTATTTT
CASSQGQGAVDTQYF
>once|TRBV4-2|TRBJ2-1|TRBD2
TGTGCCAGCAGCCAGGGCATAGCGGGGACATCCTACAATGAGCAGTTCTTC
CASSQGIAGTSYNEQFF
>-|TRBV9|TRBJ1-1|TRBD1
TGTGCCAGCAGCGCCCGGGACAGGGCTTGGTCCACTGAAGCTTTCTTT
CASSARDRAWSTEAFF
>-|TRBV2|TRBJ1-2|-
TGTGCCAGCAGGACAGAACCCTATGGCTACACCTTC
CASRTEPYGYTF
>-|TRBV6-5|TRBJ2-7|TRBD1
TGTGCCAGCAGTTCCAGGACAGGGGCCTACGAGCAGTACTTC
CASSSRTGAYEQYF
>-|TRBV15|TRBJ2-5|-
TGTGCCACCAGCTCGGGACAAAAACAAGAGACCCAGTACTTC
CATSSGQKQETQYF
>-|TRBV19|TRBJ2-2|TRBD1
TGTGCCAGTTCCGGGACAGGGGGGGCCGGGGAGCTGTTTTTT
CASSGTGGAGELFF
>-|TRBV28|TRBJ1-1|-
TGTGCCAGCAGTTTAGAGATGAACACTGAAGCTTTCTTT
CASSLEMNTEAFF
>-|TRBV5-1|TRBJ2-1|TRBD2
TGCGCCAGCAGACCCACTAGCGGATCCTACAATGAGCAGTTCTTC
CASRPTSGSYNEQFF
>-|TRBV15|TRBJ2-7|-
TGTGCCACCAGCAGAGACAACTACGAGCAGTACTTC
CATSRDNYEQYF
>-|TRBV4-3|TRBJ1-3|TRBD1
TGCGCCAGCAGCCAAGGGACCGGGACAGGGGTCGGAAACACCATATATTTT
CASSQGTGTGVGNTIYF
>-|TRBV6-6|TRBJ1-3|-
TGTGCCAGCAGTTTGGGGGCCGAACACTCGGGAAACACCATATATTTT
CASSLGAEHSGNTIYF
>-|TRBV5-4|TRBJ1-2|TRBD1
TGTGCCAGCAGCTCCACAGGGGGGTATGGCTACACCTTC
CASSSTGGYGYTF
>-|TRBV19|TRBJ2-7|TRBD1
TGTGCCAGTAGCGAACAGGGGGTCCCTTCCTACGAGCAGTACTTC
CASSEQGVPSYEQYF
>once|TRBV19|TRBJ2-6|-
TGTGCCAGTAGTATAAACTCGGGAACTGGGGCCAACGTCCTGACTTTC
CASSINSGTGANVLTF
>-|TRBV7-2|TRBJ2-2|-
TGTGCCAGCAGCCGGGCAGGGGGGACCGGGGAGCTGTTTTTT
CASSRAGGTGELFF
>-|TRBV5-6|TRBJ1-2|-
TGTGCCAGCAGCTCGAGAAAAGTGCTTACAGGGACCTATGGCTACACCTTC
CASSSRKVLTGTYGYTF
>-|TRBV30|TRBJ1-1|-
TGTGCCTGGAGTGGACAGACGAACACTGAAGCTTTCTTT
CAWSGQTNTEAFF
>-|TRBV6-5|TRBJ1-1|-
TGTGCCAGCAGTTACTCGAGATGGGGCAGCACTGAAGCTTTCTTT
CASSYSRWGSTEAFF
>-|TRBV7-9|TRBJ2-7|TRBD1
TGTGCCAGCAGCAGGACAGGGGCCTACGAGCAGTACTTC
CASSRTGAYEQYF
>-|TRBV4-2|TRBJ2-1|TRBD1
TGTGCCAGCAGCCAAGATGTGCAGGGGGTTTACAATGAGCAGTTCTTC
CASSQDVQGVYNEQFF
>-|TRBV10-3|TRBJ1-1|TRBD1
TGTGCCATCCGGGACAGGGATAACACTGAAGCTTTCTTT
CAIRDRDNTEAFF
>-|TRBV4-1|TRBJ1-1|TRBD1
TGCGCCAGCAGCCGCGAACGGGACAGCGGCAGAGCTTTCTTT
CASSRERDSGRAFF
>-|TRBV7-2|TRBJ1-5|TRBD1
TGTGCCAGCAGCAGGACAGGGGATGGGGGTAATCAGCCCCAGCATTTT
CASSRTGDGGNQPQHF
>-|TRBV5-1|TRBJ2-5|TRBD1
TGCGCCAGCAGCCTAGGACAGGGCATCATAGGGGAGACCCAGTACTTC
CASSLGQGIIGETQYF
>-|TRBV15|TRBJ1-5|-
TGTGCCACCGGGACGGGGGGGAGGGATCAGCCCCAGCATTTT
CATGTGGRDQPQHF
>once|TRBV14|TRBJ2-5|TRBD2
TGTGCCAGCAGCCAGCTAGCGGGGGGCGGAGAGACCCAGTACTTC
CASSQLAGGGETQYF
>-|TRBV5-5|TRBJ2-7|-
TGTGCCAGCAGTCCAGGGCAATCCTACGAGCAGTACTTC
CASSPGQSYEQYF
>-|TRBV28|TRBJ1-6|-
TGTGCCAGCAGTTTAGACTTGCTTTCACCCCTCCACTTT
CASSLDLLSPLHF
>-|TRBV19|TRBJ2-7|TRBD1
TGTGCCAGTAGTACAGGGGGTAACTCCTACGAGCAGTACTTC
CASSTGGNSYEQYF
>-|TRBV9|TRBJ2-3|TRBD1
TGTGCCAGCAGCGTAGGGGACAGGGGTGTAACAGATACGCAGTATTTT
CASSVGDRGVTDTQYF
>-|TRBV5-4|TRBJ2-1|-
TGTGCCAGCAGCTCCGGGGCAGGGGCAAATGAGCAGTTCTTC
CASSSGAGANEQFF
>-|TRBV11-2|TRBJ1-2|TRBD1
TGTGCCAGCAGCGTACAGGGGGCATATGGCTACACCTTC
CASSVQGAYGYTF
>-|TRBV5-4|TRBJ1-1|-
TGTGCCAGCAGTTTGGGCCCCGGGACACCCTACGACACTGAAGCTTTCTTT
CASSLGPGTPYDTEAFF
>-|TRBV5-6|TRBJ2-3|TRBD2
TGTGCCAGCAGCCTTAGCGGGGGCACAGATACGCAGTATTTT
CASSLSGGTDTQYF
>once|TRBV9|TRBJ2-2|TRBD2
TGTGCCAGCAGCGTAGGTCCGACTAGCGGGAGTGGCGGGGAGCTGTTTTTT
CASSVGPTSGSGGELFF
>-|TRBV20-1|TRBJ2-7|TRBD1
TGCAGTGCTAGGACAGGGCCAGGGCAGTACTTC
CSARTGPGQYF